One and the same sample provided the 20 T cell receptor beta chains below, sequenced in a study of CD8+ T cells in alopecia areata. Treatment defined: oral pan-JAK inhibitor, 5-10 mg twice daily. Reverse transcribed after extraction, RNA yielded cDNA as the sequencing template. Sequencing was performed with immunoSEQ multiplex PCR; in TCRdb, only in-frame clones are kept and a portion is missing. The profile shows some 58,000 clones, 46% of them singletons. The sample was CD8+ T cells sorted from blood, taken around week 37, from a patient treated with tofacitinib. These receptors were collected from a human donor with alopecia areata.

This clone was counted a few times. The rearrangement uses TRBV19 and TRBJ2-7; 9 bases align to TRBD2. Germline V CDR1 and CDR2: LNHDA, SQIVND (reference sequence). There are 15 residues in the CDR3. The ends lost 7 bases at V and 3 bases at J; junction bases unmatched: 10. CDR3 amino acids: CASTPSGGPVYEQYF. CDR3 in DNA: TGTGCCAGTACACCAAGCGGGGGGCCCGTCTACGAGCAGTACTTC. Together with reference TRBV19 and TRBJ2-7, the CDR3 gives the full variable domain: DGGITQSPKYLFRKEGQNVTLSCEQNLNHDAMYWYRQDPGQGLRLIYYSQIVNDFQKGDIAEGYSVSREKKESFPLTVTSAQKNPTAFYLCASTPSGGPVYEQYFGPGTRLTVT.

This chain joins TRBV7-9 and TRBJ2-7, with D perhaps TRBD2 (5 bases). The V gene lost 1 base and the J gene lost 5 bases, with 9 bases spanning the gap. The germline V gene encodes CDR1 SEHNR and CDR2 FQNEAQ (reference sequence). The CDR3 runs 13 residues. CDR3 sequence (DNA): TGTGCCAGCAGCTTAGGAAACGGGGACGAGCAGTACTTC. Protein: CASSLGNGDEQYF.

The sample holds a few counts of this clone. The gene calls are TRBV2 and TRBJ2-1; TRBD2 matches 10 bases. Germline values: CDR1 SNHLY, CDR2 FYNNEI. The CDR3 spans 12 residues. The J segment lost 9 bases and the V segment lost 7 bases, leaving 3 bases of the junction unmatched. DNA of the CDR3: TGTGCCAGCACCAGCGGGAGGGGTGAGCAGTTCTTC. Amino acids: CASTSGRGEQFF.

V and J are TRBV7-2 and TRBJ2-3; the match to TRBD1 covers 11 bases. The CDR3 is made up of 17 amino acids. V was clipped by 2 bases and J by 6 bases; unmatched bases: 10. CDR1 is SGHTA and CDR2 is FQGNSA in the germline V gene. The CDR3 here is CASSLPLGQGVMDTQYF. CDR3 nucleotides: TGTGCCAGCAGCTTACCCCTGGGACAGGGGGTGATGGATACGCAGTATTTT.

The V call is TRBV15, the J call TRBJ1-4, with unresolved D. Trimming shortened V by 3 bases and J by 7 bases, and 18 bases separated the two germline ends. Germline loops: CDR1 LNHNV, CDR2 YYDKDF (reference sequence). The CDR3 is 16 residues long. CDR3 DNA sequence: TGTGCCACCAGCAGGATTGGAGATCCCGGGAGTGAAAAACTGTTTTTT. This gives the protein CATSRIGDPGSEKLFF. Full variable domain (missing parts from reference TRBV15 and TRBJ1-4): DAMVIQNPRYQVTQFGKPVTLSCSQTLNHNVMYWYQQKSSQAPKLLFHYYDKDFNNEADTPDNFQSRRPNTSFCFLDIRSPGLGDTAMYLCATSRIGDPGSEKLFFGSGTQLSVL.

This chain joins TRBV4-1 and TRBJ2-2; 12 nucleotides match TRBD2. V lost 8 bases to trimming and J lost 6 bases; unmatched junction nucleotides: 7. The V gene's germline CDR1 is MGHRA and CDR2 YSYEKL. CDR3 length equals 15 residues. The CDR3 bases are TGCGCCAGCGCGACTAGCGGGAGTCCGGCCGGGGAGCTGTTTTTT. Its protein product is CASATSGSPAGELFF.

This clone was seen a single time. For the CDR3, the DNA is TGTGCCAGCAGTTCCCCCGGGTATGGAAACACCATATATTTT. Its translation is CASSSPGYGNTIYF. The chain has TRBV27 and TRBJ1-3, with D uncertain. The ends were cut back, 4 bases at V and 3 bases at J, with 10 bases in the middle. The CDR3 is 14 amino acids. The germline V gene encodes CDR1 MNHEY and CDR2 SMNVEV (reference sequence).

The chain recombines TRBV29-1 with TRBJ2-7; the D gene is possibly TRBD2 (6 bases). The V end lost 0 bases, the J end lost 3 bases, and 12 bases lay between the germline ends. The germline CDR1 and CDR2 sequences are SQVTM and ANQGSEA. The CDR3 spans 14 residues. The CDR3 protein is CSVEDGGDFYEQYF. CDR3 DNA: TGCAGCGTTGAAGATGGAGGGGACTTCTACGAGCAGTACTTC.

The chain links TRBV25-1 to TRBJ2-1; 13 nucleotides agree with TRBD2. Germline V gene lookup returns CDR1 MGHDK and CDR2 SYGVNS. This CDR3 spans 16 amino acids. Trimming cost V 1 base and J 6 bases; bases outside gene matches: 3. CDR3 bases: TGTGCCAGCAGTGAATTCGGGACTAGCGGGATCAATGAGCAGTTCTTC. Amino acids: CASSEFGTSGINEQFF.

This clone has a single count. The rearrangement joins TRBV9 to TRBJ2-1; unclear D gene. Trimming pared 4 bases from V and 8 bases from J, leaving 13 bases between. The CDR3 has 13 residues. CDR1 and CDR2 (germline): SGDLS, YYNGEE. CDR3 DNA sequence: TGTGCCAGCAGCCCCGGCCCCCCTGATGAGCAGTTCTTC. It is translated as CASSPGPPDEQFF.

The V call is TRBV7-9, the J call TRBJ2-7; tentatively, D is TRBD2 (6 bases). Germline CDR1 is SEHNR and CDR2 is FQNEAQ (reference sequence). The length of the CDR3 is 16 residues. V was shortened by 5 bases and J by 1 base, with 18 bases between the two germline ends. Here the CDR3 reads CASSVRWRGQSYEQYF. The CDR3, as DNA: TGTGCCAGCAGCGTTAGATGGCGGGGCCAGTCCTACGAGCAGTACTTC.

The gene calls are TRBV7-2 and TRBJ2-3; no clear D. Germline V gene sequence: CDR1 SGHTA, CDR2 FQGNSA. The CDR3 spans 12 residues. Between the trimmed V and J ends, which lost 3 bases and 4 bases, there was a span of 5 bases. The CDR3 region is CASSFGSDTQYF. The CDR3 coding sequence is TGTGCCAGCAGCTTTGGATCAGATACGCAGTATTTT.

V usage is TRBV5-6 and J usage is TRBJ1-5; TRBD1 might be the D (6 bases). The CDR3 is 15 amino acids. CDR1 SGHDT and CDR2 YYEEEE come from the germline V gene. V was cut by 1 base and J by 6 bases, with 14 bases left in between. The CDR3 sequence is CASSLRGTGGQPQHF. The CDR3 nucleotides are TGTGCCAGCAGCTTGAGGGGGACGGGGGGTCAGCCCCAGCATTTT. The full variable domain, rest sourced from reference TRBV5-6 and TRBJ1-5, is DAGVTQSPTHLIKTRGQQVTLRCSPKSGHDTVSWYQQALGQGPQFIFQYYEEEERQRGNFPDRFSGHQFPNYSSELNVNALLLGDSALYLCASSLRGTGGQPQHFGDGTRLSIL.

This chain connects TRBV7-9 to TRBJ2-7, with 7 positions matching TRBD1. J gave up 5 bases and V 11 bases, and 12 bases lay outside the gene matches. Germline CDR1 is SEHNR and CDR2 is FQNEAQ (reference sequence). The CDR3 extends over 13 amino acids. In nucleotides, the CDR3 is TGTGCCGCAGCGAATGACAGGGACCACGAGCAGTACTTC. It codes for CAAANDRDHEQYF. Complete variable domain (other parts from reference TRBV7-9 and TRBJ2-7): DTGVSQNPRHKITKRGQNVTFRCDPISEHNRLYWYRQTLGQGPEFLTYFQNEAQLEKSRLLSDRFSAERPKGSFSTLEIQRTEQGDSAMYLCAAANDRDHEQYFGPGTRLTVT.

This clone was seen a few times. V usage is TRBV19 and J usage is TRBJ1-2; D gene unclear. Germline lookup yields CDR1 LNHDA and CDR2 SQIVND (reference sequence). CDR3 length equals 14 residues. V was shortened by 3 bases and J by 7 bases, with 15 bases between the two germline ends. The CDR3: CASSIQNERGGYTF. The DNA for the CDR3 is TGTGCCAGTAGTATCCAAAATGAACGGGGTGGCTACACCTTC.

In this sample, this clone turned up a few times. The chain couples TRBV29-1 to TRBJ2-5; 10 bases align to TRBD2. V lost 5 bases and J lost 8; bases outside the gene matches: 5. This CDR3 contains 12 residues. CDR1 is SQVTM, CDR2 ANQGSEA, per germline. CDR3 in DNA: TGCAGCGTTAGCGGGGGGGTCGATACCCAGTACTTC. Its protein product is CSVSGGVDTQYF.

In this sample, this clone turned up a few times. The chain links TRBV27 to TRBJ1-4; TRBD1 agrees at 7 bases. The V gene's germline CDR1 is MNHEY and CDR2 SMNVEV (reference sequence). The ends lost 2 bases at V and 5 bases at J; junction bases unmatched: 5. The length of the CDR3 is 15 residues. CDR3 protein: CASSLRQGENEKLFF. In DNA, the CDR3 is TGTGCCAGCAGTTTACGACAGGGCGAGAATGAAAAACTGTTTTTT.

This chain's CDR3 is CASSWGRSYNEQFF. In DNA, the CDR3 is TGTGCCAGCAGTTGGGGCCGATCCTACAATGAGCAGTTCTTC. J is TRBJ2-1 and V is TRBV27, with a possible D match to TRBD1 (5 bases). The germline gives CDR1 MNHEY, CDR2 SMNVEV (reference sequence). Trimming removed 4 bases from V and 1 base from J, with 8 bases in between. This CDR3 comprises 14 residues.

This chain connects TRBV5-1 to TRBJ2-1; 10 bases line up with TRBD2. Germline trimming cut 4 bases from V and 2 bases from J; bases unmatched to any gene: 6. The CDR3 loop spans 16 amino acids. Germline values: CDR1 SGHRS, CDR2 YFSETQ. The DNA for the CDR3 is TGCGCCAGCAGCGCCTTAGCGGGGGGAACCTACAATGAGCAGTTCTTC. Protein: CASSALAGGTYNEQFF.

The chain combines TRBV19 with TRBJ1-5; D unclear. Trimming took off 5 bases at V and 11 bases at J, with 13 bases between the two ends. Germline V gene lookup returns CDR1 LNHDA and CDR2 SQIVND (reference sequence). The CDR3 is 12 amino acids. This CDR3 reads CASSSGGLAQHF. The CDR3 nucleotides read TGTGCCAGTAGTTCTGGCGGCCTAGCCCAGCATTTT.